The present T cell receptor (beta chain) was sequenced within a study of neurological immune-mediated disorders. With 3 bases removed from V and 0 bases from J, the gap between germline ends came to 7 bases. There are 14 residues in the CDR3. MiXCR, applied by TCRdb to the 5' RACE reads, yields one record per CDR3 protein. The sample gives 50,000 or so distinct CDR3 sequences, 3% to 4% of which show up once; 7.1% is in the top ten. This clonotype was recorded at least ten times. The specimen was PBMCs. V usage is TRBV12-3 or TRBV12-4 and J usage is TRBJ2-3; D is ambiguous. The sequence was obtained from a woman in her sixties or seventies with multiple sclerosis. The CDR3 loop is CASSFWESTDTQYF. The CDR3 DNA sequence: TGTGCCAGCAGTTTTTGGGAAAGCACAGATACGCAGTATTTT.